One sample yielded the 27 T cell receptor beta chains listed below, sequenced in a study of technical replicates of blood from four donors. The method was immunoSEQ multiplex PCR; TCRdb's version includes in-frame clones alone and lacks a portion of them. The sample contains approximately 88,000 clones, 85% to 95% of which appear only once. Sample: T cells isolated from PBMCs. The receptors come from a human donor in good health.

The CDR3 spells CASSLRQGANTEAFF. CDR3 DNA sequence: TGTGCCAGCAGCTTACGACAGGGGGCGAACACTGAAGCTTTCTTT. This rearrangement joins TRBV7-6 to TRBJ1-1; 10 nucleotides agree with TRBD1. The ends lost 2 bases at V and 1 base at J; junction bases unmatched: 1. Germline CDR1 reads SGHVS; CDR2 reads FNYEAQ. The CDR3 has 15 amino acids.

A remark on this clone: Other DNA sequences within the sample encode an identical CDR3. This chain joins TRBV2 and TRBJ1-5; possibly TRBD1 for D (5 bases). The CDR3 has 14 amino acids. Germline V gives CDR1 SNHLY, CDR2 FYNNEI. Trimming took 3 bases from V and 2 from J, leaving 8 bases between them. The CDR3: CASSDRVGNQPQHF. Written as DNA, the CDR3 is TGTGCCAGCAGTGACAGGGTTGGCAATCAGCCCCAGCATTTT.

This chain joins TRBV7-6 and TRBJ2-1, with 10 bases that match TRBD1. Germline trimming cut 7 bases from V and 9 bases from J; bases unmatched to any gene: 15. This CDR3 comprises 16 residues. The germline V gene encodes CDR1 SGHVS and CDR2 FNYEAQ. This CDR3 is CASTDCLGTGDTEQFF. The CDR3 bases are TGTGCCAGCACCGATTGTTTAGGGACAGGGGATACTGAGCAGTTCTTC. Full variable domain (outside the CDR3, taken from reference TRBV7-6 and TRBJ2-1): GAGVSQSPRYKVTKRGQDVALRCDPISGHVSLYWYRQALGQGPEFLTYFNYEAQQDKSGLPNDRFSAERPEGSISTLTIQRTEQRDSAMYRCASTDCLGTGDTEQFFGPGTRLTVL.

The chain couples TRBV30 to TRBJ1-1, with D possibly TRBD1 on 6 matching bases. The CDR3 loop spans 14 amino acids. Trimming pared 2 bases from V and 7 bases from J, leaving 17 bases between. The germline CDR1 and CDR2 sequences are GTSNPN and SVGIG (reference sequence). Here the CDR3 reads CAWSPGQWLNEAFF. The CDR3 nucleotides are TGTGCCTGGAGTCCCGGACAGTGGCTTAATGAAGCTTTCTTT.

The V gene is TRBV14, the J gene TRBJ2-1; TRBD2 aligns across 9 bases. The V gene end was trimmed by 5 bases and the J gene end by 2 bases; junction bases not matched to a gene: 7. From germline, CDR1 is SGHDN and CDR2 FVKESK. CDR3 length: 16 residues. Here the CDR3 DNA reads TGTGCCAGCAGCAGGGCGGGAGGGAGGCCCTACAATGAGCAGTTCTTC. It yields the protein CASSRAGGRPYNEQFF.

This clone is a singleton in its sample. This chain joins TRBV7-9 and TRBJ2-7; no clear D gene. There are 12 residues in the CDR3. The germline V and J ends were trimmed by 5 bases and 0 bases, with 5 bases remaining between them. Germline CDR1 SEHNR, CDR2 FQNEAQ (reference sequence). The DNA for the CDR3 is TGTGCCAGCAGCGAGGTCTCCTACGAGCAGTACTTC. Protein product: CASSEVSYEQYF.

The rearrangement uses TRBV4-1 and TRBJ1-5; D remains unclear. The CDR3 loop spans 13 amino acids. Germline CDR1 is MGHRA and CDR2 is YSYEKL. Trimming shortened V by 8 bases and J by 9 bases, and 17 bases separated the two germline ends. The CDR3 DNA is TGCGCCAGCCGAGGAGAAGGTAGTAGGCCCCAGCATTTT. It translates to CASRGEGSRPQHF.

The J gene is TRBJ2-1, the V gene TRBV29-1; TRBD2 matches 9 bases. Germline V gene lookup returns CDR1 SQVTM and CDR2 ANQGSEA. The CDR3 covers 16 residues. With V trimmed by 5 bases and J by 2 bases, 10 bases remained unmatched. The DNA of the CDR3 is TGCAGCGTTTTTACCCCGGGACTAGCTACCTACAATGAGCAGTTCTTC. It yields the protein CSVFTPGLATYNEQFF.

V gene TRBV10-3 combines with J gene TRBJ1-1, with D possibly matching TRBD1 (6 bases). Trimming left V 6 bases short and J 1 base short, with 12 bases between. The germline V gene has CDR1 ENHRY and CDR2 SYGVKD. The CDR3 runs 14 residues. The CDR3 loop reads CAIRGTGPNTEAFF. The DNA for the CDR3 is TGTGCCATCAGGGGTACAGGGCCGAACACTGAAGCTTTCTTT.

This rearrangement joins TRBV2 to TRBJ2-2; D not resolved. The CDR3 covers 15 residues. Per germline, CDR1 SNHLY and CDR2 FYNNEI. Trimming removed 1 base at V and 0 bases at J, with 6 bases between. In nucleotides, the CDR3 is TGTGCCAGCAGTGAAGGAAGAGCGAACACCGGGGAGCTGTTTTTT. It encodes CASSEGRANTGELFF.

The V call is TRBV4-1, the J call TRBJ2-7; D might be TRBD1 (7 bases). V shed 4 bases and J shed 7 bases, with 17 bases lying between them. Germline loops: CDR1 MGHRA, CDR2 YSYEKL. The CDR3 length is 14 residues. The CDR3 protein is CASSLEAQGGEQYF. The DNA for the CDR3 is TGCGCCAGCAGCCTCGAAGCGCAGGGGGGAGAGCAGTACTTC.

CDR3 bases: TGTGCCAGCAGTATTTCGGGACTAGCGGGAGGGCCGTCCGGGGAGCTGTTTTTT. Translation: CASSISGLAGGPSGELFF. This chain joins TRBV28 and TRBJ2-2, with 16 positions matching TRBD2. CDR1 MDHEN and CDR2 SYDVKM come from the germline V gene. The V and J ends lost 5 bases and 6 bases, in that order; junction bases with no gene match: 9. This CDR3 spans 18 amino acids.

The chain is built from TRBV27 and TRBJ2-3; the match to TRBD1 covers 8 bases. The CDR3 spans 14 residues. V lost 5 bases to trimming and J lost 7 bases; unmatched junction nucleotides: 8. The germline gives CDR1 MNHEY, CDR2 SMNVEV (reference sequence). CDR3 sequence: CASSTGTGGYTQYF. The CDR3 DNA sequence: TGTGCCAGCAGTACAGGGACAGGAGGTTATACGCAGTATTTT.

Written as DNA, the CDR3 is TGTGCCAGCAGTGCGCCCGGGTCCGAGCAGTACTTC. Translating gives CASSAPGSEQYF. The V gene is TRBV25-1, the J gene TRBJ2-7; no reliable D call. In germline, CDR1 is MGHDK, CDR2 SYGVNS. V lost 4 bases to trimming and J lost 6 bases, with 10 bases between them. CDR3 size: 12 residues.

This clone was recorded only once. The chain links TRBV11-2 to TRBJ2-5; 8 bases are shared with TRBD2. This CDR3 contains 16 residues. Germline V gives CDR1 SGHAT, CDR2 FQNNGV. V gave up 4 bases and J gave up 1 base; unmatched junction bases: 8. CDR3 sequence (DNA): TGTGCCAGCAGCTCCCAGCCGGCGGGGGGCCAAGAGACCCAGTACTTC. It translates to CASSSQPAGGQETQYF.

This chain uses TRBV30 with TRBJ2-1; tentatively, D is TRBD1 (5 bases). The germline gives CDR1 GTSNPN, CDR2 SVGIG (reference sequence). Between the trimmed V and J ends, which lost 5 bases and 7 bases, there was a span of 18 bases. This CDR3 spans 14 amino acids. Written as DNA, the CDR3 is TGTGCCTGGGGGAACTACAGGTTCGAAAATGAGCAGTTCTTC. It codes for CAWGNYRFENEQFF.

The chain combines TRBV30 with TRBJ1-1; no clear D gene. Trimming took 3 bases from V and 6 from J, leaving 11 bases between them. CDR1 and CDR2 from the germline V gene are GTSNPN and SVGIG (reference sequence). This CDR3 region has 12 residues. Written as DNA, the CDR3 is TGTGCCTGGAGAGCCGGGTCCGCTGAAGCTTTCTTT. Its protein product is CAWRAGSAEAFF.

CDR3 in DNA: TGTGCCAGCACCGGGGGACAGGGGTTCTACGAGCAGTACTTC. It yields the protein CASTGGQGFYEQYF. The chain carries TRBV2 and TRBJ2-7; 10 nucleotides match TRBD1. J was trimmed by 3 bases and V by 7 bases; bases with no gene match: 6. There are 14 residues in the CDR3. CDR1 is SNHLY, CDR2 FYNNEI, per germline.

The CDR3 coding sequence is TGTGCCAGCCGATTTAGCGGGAGAGGAGATACGCAGTATTTT. Encoded protein: CASRFSGRGDTQYF. The J gene is TRBJ2-3, the V gene TRBV19; 9 bases match TRBD2. Losses at the gene ends were 9 bases for V and 5 bases for J; bases not matched to a gene: 9. The CDR3 sequence is 14 residues long. CDR1 is LNHDA, CDR2 SQIVND, per germline (reference sequence).

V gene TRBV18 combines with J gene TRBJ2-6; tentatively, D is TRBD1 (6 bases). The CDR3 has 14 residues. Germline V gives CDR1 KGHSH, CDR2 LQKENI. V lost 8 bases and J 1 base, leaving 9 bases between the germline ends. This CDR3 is CASQQGSGANVLTF. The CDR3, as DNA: TGTGCCAGCCAACAGGGTTCTGGGGCCAACGTCCTGACTTTC.

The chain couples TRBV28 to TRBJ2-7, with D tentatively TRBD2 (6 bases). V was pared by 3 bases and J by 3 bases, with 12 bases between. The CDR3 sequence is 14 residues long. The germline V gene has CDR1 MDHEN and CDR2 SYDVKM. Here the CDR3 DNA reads TGTGCCAGCAGTTTCACCAGGGAGGTCTACGAGCAGTACTTC. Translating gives CASSFTREVYEQYF.

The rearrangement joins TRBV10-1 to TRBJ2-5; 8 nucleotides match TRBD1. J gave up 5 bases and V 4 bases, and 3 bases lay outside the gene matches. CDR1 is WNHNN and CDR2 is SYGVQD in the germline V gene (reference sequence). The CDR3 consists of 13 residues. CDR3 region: CASSGQGTETQYF. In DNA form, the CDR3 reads TGCGCCAGCAGTGGACAGGGGACGGAGACCCAGTACTTC.

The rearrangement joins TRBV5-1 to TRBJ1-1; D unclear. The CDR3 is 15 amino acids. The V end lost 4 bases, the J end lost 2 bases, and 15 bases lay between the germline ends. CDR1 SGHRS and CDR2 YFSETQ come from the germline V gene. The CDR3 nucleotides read TGCGCCAGCAGCCCGGGGAGGTTGGGAAACACTGAAGCTTTCTTT. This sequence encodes CASSPGRLGNTEAFF. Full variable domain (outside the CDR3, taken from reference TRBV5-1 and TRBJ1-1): KAGVTQTPRYLIKTRGQQVTLSCSPISGHRSVSWYQQTPGQGLQFLFEYFSETQRNKGNFPGRFSGRQFSNSRSEMNVSTLELGDSALYLCASSPGRLGNTEAFFGQGTRLTVV.

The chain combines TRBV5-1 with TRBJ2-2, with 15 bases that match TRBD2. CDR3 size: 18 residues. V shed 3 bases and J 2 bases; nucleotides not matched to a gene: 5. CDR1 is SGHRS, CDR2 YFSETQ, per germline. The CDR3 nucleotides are TGCGCCAGCAGCTCGAGGGGACTAGCGGGGGGAAACACCGGGGAGCTGTTTTTT. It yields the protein CASSSRGLAGGNTGELFF. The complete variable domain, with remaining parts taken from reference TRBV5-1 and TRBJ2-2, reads KAGVTQTPRYLIKTRGQQVTLSCSPISGHRSVSWYQQTPGQGLQFLFEYFSETQRNKGNFPGRFSGRQFSNSRSEMNVSTLELGDSALYLCASSSRGLAGGNTGELFFGEGSRLTVL.

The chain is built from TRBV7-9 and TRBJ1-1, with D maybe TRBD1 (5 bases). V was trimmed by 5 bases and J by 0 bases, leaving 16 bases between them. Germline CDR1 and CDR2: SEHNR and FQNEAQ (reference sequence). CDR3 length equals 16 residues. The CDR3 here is CASSPLGRGMNTEAFF. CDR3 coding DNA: TGTGCCAGCAGCCCCCTCGGGCGGGGCATGAACACTGAAGCTTTCTTT. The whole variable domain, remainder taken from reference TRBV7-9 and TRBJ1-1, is DTGVSQNPRHKITKRGQNVTFRCDPISEHNRLYWYRQTLGQGPEFLTYFQNEAQLEKSRLLSDRFSAERPKGSFSTLEIQRTEQGDSAMYLCASSPLGRGMNTEAFFGQGTRLTVV.

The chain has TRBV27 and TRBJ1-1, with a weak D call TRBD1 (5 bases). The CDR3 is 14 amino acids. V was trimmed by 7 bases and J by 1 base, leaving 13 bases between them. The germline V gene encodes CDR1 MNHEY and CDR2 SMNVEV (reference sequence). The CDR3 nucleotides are TGTGCCAGCACACTCTACCAGGGGAACACTGAAGCTTTCTTT. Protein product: CASTLYQGNTEAFF.

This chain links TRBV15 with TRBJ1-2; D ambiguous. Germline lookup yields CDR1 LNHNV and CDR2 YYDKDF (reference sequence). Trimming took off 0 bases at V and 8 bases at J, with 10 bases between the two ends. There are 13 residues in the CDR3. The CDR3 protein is CATSRDGTMGYTF. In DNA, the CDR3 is TGTGCCACCAGCAGAGATGGAACTATGGGCTACACCTTC.